This T cell receptor (beta chain) was retrieved from a study of cytotoxic CD8 clonotypes in ibrutinib-treated CLL. Study as a whole: The average sample held roughly 250,000 productive templates and 91,000 or so productive rearrangements.

Study-level findings and limits: Sustained-remission patients were sampled at different times than progressing patients were.

For this clone: What it binds is unknown.

This table comes from immunoSEQ multiplex PCR, and its TCRdb copy is limited to in-frame clones, with some not included. The profile shows 250,000 or so clones, 60% to 75% of them singletons. The germline gives CDR1 MDHEN, CDR2 SYDVKM. Trimming removed 6 bases at V and 4 bases at J, with 9 bases between. This CDR3 contains 12 residues. The sequence was collected from a human donor with chronic lymphocytic leukemia. The starting material was PBMCs, obtained after 24 months of ibrutinib treatment. V usage is TRBV28 and J usage is TRBJ1-1; no clear D. This CDR3 reads CASRVLGTEAFF. In DNA form, the CDR3 reads TGTGCCAGCAGGGTCCTGGGCACTGAAGCTTTCTTT.